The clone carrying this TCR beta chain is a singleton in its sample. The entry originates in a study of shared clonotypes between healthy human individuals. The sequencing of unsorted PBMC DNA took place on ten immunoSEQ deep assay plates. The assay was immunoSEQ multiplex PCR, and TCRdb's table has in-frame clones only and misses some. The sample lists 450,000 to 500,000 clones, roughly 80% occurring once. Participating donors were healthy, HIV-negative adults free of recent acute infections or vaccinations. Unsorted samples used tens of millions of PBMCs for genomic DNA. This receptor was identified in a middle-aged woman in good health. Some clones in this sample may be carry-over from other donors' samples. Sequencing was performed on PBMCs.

CDR3 protein: CASSSQGNEKLFF. The CDR3 coding sequence is TGTGCCAGCAGCTCGCAGGGAAATGAAAAACTGTTTTTT. This rearrangement joins TRBV7-9 to TRBJ1-4; maybe TRBD1 (5 bases). The CDR3 contains 13 residues. V was shortened by 4 bases and J by 5 bases, with 8 bases between the two germline ends. Looked up from germline, CDR1 is SEHNR and CDR2 is FQNEAQ (reference sequence).